The rows below give T cell receptor beta chains drawn from one sample of a study of CD8+ T cells in alopecia areata. Clones were read by immunoSEQ multiplex PCR, and TCRdb kept only the in-frame ones, dropping some. This table has approximately 98,000 clones, around 59% appearing once. Sequenced: CD8+ T cells sorted from blood. Receptors originate from a human donor in good health. Each CDR3 is given with its conserved first and last residue. Fields, in order: J gene, D gene, V gene, clone size, CDR3 DNA, CDR3 protein. D genes are given only for firm matches. Where a row states a size, it is once, few, many or the class of an expanded clone; other rows omit it.

J: TRBJ2-3; D: NA; V: TRBV29-1; size: NA; DNA: TGCAGCGTCTCCGGGACCTTCAGAGGAACGGGGGATACGCAGTATTTT; CDR3: CSVSGTFRGTGDTQYF
J: TRBJ2-1; D: TRBD2; V: TRBV5-1; size: NA; DNA: TGCGCCAGCAGCAAAAGACTAGCGGGGAACATCAATGAGCAGTTCTTC; CDR3: CASSKRLAGNINEQFF
J: TRBJ2-3; D: NA; V: TRBV13; size: NA; DNA: TGTGCCAGCAGCTTGATGGGAGATACGCAGTATTTT; CDR3: CASSLMGDTQYF
J: TRBJ2-1; D: NA; V: TRBV13; size: NA; DNA: TGTGCCAGCAGCTTAGCTTCCGCTGGGCAGTTCTTC; CDR3: CASSLASAGQFF
J: TRBJ1-1; D: TRBD1; V: TRBV6-6; size: NA; DNA: TGTGCCAGCAGTCACCGAGCGACAGGGGTCACTGAAGCTTTCTTT; CDR3: CASSHRATGVTEAFF
J: TRBJ2-7; D: NA; V: TRBV28; size: once; DNA: TGTGCCAGCAGGGGGACAGAACCTACGAGCGGGATGGCCGCGCAGTACTTC; CDR3: CASRGTEPTSGMAAQYF
J: TRBJ2-2; D: NA; V: TRBV7-9; size: NA; DNA: TGTGCCAGCAGCGGTAGCGGGGAGCTGTTTTTT; CDR3: CASSGSGELFF
J: TRBJ2-2; D: NA; V: TRBV4-3; size: NA; DNA: TGCGCCAGCAGCCAAGAACGAGAGTCCTGGAACACCGGGGAGCTGTTTTTT; CDR3: CASSQERESWNTGELFF
J: TRBJ2-5; D: NA; V: TRBV11-2; size: NA; DNA: TGTGCCAGCAGCTACCACCCCGGGGGACAAGAGACCCAGTACTTC; CDR3: CASSYHPGGQETQYF
J: TRBJ2-1; D: TRBD2; V: TRBV2; size: once; DNA: TGTGCCAGCAGTCACGCTAGCGGGCCGTACGCAAGCTCCTACAATGAGCAGTTCTTC; CDR3: CASSHASGPYASSYNEQFF
J: TRBJ1-4; D: NA; V: TRBV30; size: NA; DNA: TGTGCCTGGAGTGTACTCATGAAGGAAAAACTGTTTTTT; CDR3: CAWSVLMKEKLFF
J: TRBJ2-2; D: TRBD2; V: TRBV7-2; size: NA; DNA: TGTGCCAGCAGCTGGACTAGGAACCCAAGGACCGGGGAGCTGTTTTTT; CDR3: CASSWTRNPRTGELFF
J: TRBJ2-1; D: NA; V: TRBV5-1; size: NA; DNA: TGCGCCAGCAGCTTGGTCAGCAGGCCTAGCGAGCAGTTCTTC; CDR3: CASSLVSRPSEQFF
J: TRBJ1-3; D: NA; V: TRBV11-2; size: many; DNA: TGTGCCAGCAGCTTTGGAGGGGGGATCCTCTCTGGAAACACCATATATTTT; CDR3: CASSFGGGILSGNTIYF
J: TRBJ2-7; D: NA; V: TRBV4-3; size: NA; DNA: TGCGCCAGCAGCCAAACCGCCCTCTCCTACGAGCAGTACTTC; CDR3: CASSQTALSYEQYF
J: TRBJ1-2; D: TRBD1; V: TRBV30; size: NA; DNA: TGTGCCTGGAGTGTTCTAGAGACAGGGATGGTTGGCTACACCTTC; CDR3: CAWSVLETGMVGYTF
J: TRBJ1-2; D: TRBD1; V: TRBV13; size: NA; DNA: TGTGCCAGCAGTGAGCGACAGGGGGTCTATGGCTACACCTTC; CDR3: CASSERQGVYGYTF
J: TRBJ1-2; D: NA; V: TRBV5-1; size: NA; DNA: TGCGCCAGCAGCTTGGATCAGGGTAACTATGGCTACACCTTC; CDR3: CASSLDQGNYGYTF
J: TRBJ2-2; D: NA; V: TRBV29-1; size: NA; DNA: TGCAGCGTTGAAGATGGAGGAGGGTTTGCATCCGGGGAGCTGTTTTTT; CDR3: CSVEDGGGFASGELFF
J: TRBJ2-7; D: NA; V: TRBV7-9; size: NA; DNA: TGTGCCAGCAGCTTAGTCTCGACCTTGGAGGAGCAGTACTTC; CDR3: CASSLVSTLEEQYF
J: TRBJ2-7; D: NA; V: TRBV7-8; size: NA; DNA: TGTGCCAGCAGCTTAGAGTGGGGGCAGGGGCAGTACTTC; CDR3: CASSLEWGQGQYF
J: TRBJ1-6; D: NA; V: TRBV4-3; size: NA; DNA: TGCGCCAGCAGCCAAGCCCCCGGAGACTTTAATTCACCCCTCCACTTT; CDR3: CASSQAPGDFNSPLHF
J: TRBJ1-1; D: NA; V: TRBV5-6; size: few; DNA: TGTGCCAGCAGCTCCGGGAGCACTGAAGCTTTCTTT; CDR3: CASSSGSTEAFF
J: TRBJ1-1; D: NA; V: TRBV10-1; size: NA; DNA: TGCGCCTCCCCCCGAAAGCTCTTTCTGGGGGAAGCTTTCTTT; CDR3: CASPRKLFLGEAFF
J: TRBJ2-1; D: NA; V: TRBV6-5; size: NA; DNA: TGTGCCAGCAACGCAAGAGGACAGTACAATGAGCAGTTCTTC; CDR3: CASNARGQYNEQFF
J: TRBJ2-7; D: TRBD1; V: TRBV29-1; size: once; DNA: TGCAGCGTTGACGGGACAGGGTCCGAGCAGTACTTC; CDR3: CSVDGTGSEQYF
J: TRBJ2-5; D: NA; V: TRBV2; size: once; DNA: TGTGCCAGCAGTGAAGCGGGCGTCTACGAAGAGACCCAGTACTTC; CDR3: CASSEAGVYEETQYF
J: TRBJ2-7; D: NA; V: TRBV7-9; size: NA; DNA: TGTGCCAGCAGCAAAGGAGGGACACCTAACTCCTACGAGCAGTACTTC; CDR3: CASSKGGTPNSYEQYF
J: TRBJ1-2; D: NA; V: TRBV23-1; size: NA; DNA: TGCGCCAGCAGTCGGACAGCTAACTATGGCTACACCTTC; CDR3: CASSRTANYGYTF
J: TRBJ1-1; D: NA; V: TRBV4-3; size: NA; DNA: TGCGCCAGCAGCCCCCCAGGGAACACTGAAGCTTTCTTT; CDR3: CASSPPGNTEAFF
J: TRBJ2-5; D: TRBD1; V: TRBV2; size: NA; DNA: TGTGCCAGCACCGAAGGGACAGGGGGACGAGAGACCCAGTACTTC; CDR3: CASTEGTGGRETQYF
J: TRBJ2-7; D: TRBD2; V: TRBV29-1; size: NA; DNA: TGCAGCGTGGAAATGACTAGCGAGGGGTCCTACGAGCAGTACTTC; CDR3: CSVEMTSEGSYEQYF
J: TRBJ2-1; D: TRBD2; V: TRBV9; size: NA; DNA: TGTGCCAGCAGCGTTGGCGGGGGGGCTAGTAGTGAGCAGTTCTTC; CDR3: CASSVGGGASSEQFF
J: TRBJ2-7; D: TRBD1; V: TRBV6-5; size: NA; DNA: TGTGCCAGCAGTTCACGGACAGGGTTGTCCTACGAGCAGTACTTC; CDR3: CASSSRTGLSYEQYF
J: TRBJ2-7; D: NA; V: TRBV7-2; size: NA; DNA: TGTGCCAGCAGTTTCGCAGGGTTCGAGCAGTACTTC; CDR3: CASSFAGFEQYF
J: TRBJ1-4; D: NA; V: TRBV2; size: NA; DNA: TGTGCCAGCAGTGTATGGGGTCAAGAAAAACTGTTTTTT; CDR3: CASSVWGQEKLFF
J: TRBJ2-3; D: NA; V: TRBV28; size: NA; DNA: TGTGCCAGCAGTCCTTTGGACACGAGCACAGATACGCAGTATTTT; CDR3: CASSPLDTSTDTQYF
J: TRBJ2-5; D: NA; V: TRBV7-7; size: few; DNA: TGTGCTAGCAGCTTAATCGAGGGGCAAGAGACCCAGTACTTC; CDR3: CASSLIEGQETQYF